Described below is a single T cell receptor (beta chain) sequence and its context. Sequenced by immunoSEQ multiplex PCR; TCRdb stores in-frame clones only, minus some. The sample comprises under 95,000 clones, roughly 94% of which are singletons, and 0.2% to 0.3% rests with the top ten. Per the germline V gene, CDR1 is LNHNV and CDR2 is YYDKDF (reference sequence). The CDR3 is made up of 13 amino acids. With 0 bases removed from V and 7 bases from J, the gap between germline ends came to 7 bases. This sample was taken from a study of technical replicates of blood from several donors. The receptor was isolated from a human donor in good health. The chain has TRBV15 and TRBJ1-5; D is undetermined. Sequencing input: T cells isolated from PBMCs. The DNA for the CDR3 is TGTGCCACCAGCAGAGATCGAGGCCAGCCCCAGCATTTT. This translates into CATSRDRGQPQHF.